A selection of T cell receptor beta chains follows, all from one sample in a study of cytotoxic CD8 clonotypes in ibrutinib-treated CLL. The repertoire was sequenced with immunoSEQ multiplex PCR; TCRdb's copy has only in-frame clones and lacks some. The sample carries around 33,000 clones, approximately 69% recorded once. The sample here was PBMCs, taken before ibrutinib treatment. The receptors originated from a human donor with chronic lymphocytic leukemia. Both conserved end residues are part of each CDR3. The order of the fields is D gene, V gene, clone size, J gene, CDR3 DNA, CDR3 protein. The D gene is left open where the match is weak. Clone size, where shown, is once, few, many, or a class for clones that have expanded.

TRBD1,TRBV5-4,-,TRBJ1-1,TGTGCCAGCAGCTCCGGACAGGGCAACACTGAAGCTTTCTTT,CASSSGQGNTEAFF
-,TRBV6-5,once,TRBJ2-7,TGTGCCAGCAGTTACGGTCAGTTTCGCGAGCAGTACTTC,CASSYGQFREQYF
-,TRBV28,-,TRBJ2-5,TGTGCCAGCAGTTTATACCTCCGGGCCGTAGAGACCCAGTACTTC,CASSLYLRAVETQYF
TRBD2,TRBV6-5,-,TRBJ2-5,TGTGCCAGCAGTTACGAACTAGCGGGAATAGAGACCCAGTACTTC,CASSYELAGIETQYF
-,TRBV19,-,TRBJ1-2,TGTGCCAGCAGGGGCACCAACGCCTTC,CASRGTNAF
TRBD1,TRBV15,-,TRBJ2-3,TGTGCCACCAGCATCCCCGAACAGGGGTCCTACCTTAGCACAGATACGCAGTATTTT,CATSIPEQGSYLSTDTQYF
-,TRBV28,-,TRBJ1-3,TGTGCCAGCAGGCGACTAGTAGGGTTAAACACCATATATTTT,CASRRLVGLNTIYF
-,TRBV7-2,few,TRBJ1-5,TGTGCCAGCAGCTCAGACTATTATAGCAATCAGCCCCAGCATTTT,CASSSDYYSNQPQHF
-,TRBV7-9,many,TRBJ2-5,TGTGCCAGCAGAGAACCTTCCGAGACCCAGTACTTC,CASREPSETQYF
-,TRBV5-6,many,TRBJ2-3,TGTGCCAGCAGCTTAAGGGGAGGCGATACGCAGTATTTT,CASSLRGGDTQYF
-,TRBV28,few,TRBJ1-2,TGTGCCAGCAGTTTGGCAGCTTCTAACTATGGCTACACCTTC,CASSLAASNYGYTF
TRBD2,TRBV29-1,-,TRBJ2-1,TGCAGCGTGACGAGGGCTAGCGGACGCGAGCAGTTCTTC,CSVTRASGREQFF
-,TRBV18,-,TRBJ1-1,TGTGCCACCCGGCTGGGCACTGAAGCTTTCTTT,CATRLGTEAFF
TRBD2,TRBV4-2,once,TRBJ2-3,TGTGCCAGCAGCCAAGATCTGGGGCCGGGAGGGCCTCCTACAGATACGCAGTATTTT,CASSQDLGPGGPPTDTQYF
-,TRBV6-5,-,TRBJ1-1,TGTGCCAGCAGTTACTCTCTATACAGCCAGAGCACTGAAGCTTTCTTT,CASSYSLYSQSTEAFF
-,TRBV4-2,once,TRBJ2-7,TGTGCCAGCAGCCAAGGTGGGGATCCCTACTACGAGCAGTACTTC,CASSQGGDPYYEQYF
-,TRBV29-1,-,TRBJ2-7,TGCAGCGTTGCCCCGGACACCTACGAGCAGTACTTC,CSVAPDTYEQYF
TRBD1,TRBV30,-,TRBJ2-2,TGTGCCTGGATAAATTGGGACAGGCCATCCGATAACACCGGGGAGCTGTTTTTT,CAWINWDRPSDNTGELFF
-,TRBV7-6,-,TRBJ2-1,TGTGCCAGCAGCTTAGGGGCAGGGTCCAATGAGCAGTTCTTC,CASSLGAGSNEQFF
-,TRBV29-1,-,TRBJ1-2,TGCAGTGTATATAGAACAGGGTTTGTTGGCGATGGCTACACCTTC,CSVYRTGFVGDGYTF
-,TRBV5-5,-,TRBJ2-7,TGTGCCAGCAGCTTGGGGTCGCTCAGAGCTGCCTACGAGCAGTACTTC,CASSLGSLRAAYEQYF
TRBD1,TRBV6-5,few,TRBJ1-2,TGTGCCAGCACCGACAGGGGGCGTAACTATGGCTACACCTTC,CASTDRGRNYGYTF
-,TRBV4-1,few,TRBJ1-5,TGCGCCAGCAGCCGTCTCCGGGAGAGCAATCAGCCCCAGCATTTT,CASSRLRESNQPQHF
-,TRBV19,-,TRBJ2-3,TGTGCCAGTAGTATAGCCAGGGGATTAGATACGCAGTATTTT,CASSIARGLDTQYF
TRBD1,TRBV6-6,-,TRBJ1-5,TGTGCCAGCAAGAGACAGGGTCAGCCCCAGCATTTT,CASKRQGQPQHF
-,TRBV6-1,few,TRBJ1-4,TGTGCCAGCAGTGTGGGACAAGATGAAAAACTGTTTTTT,CASSVGQDEKLFF
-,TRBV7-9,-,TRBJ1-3,TGTGCCAGCAGCTTAGGGGAAGGAAACACCATATATTTT,CASSLGEGNTIYF
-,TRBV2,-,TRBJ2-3,TGTGCCAGCAGTGAATATATTACGGCAATGGGCCCCACAGATACGCAGTATTTT,CASSEYITAMGPTDTQYF
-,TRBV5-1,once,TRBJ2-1,TGCGCCAGCAGCTCCGACTCTTACAATGAGCAGTTCTTC,CASSSDSYNEQFF
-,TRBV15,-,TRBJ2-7,TGTGCCACCAGCAGAGATCCGGCCAATACCTACGAGCAGTACTTC,CATSRDPANTYEQYF
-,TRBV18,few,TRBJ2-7,TGTGCCAGCTCACCGGGTATAAGTAACGAGCAGTACTTC,CASSPGISNEQYF
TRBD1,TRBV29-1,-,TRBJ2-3,TGCAGCGTAGAATCAGGGGGCGCGGGAGATACGCAGTATTTT,CSVESGGAGDTQYF
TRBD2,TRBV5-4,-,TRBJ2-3,TGTGCCAGCAGCTTGGAGGGACTAGCGGCTAGCACAGATACGCAGTATTTT,CASSLEGLAASTDTQYF
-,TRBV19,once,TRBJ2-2,TGTGCCAGCGTAAGAAACAGGGACACCGGGGAGCTGTTTTTT,CASVRNRDTGELFF
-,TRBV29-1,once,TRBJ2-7,TGCAGCGTGCGGGACACGAGCTCCTACGAGCAGTACTTC,CSVRDTSSYEQYF
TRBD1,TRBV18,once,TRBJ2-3,TGTGCCAGCTCACCACCTCGGACAGGGGCCCGAGAAACACGCACAGATACGCAGTATTTT,CASSPPRTGARETRTDTQYF
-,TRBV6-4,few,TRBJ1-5,TGTGCCAGCAGTGAGGACGGAATCCAGCCCCAGCATTTT,CASSEDGIQPQHF
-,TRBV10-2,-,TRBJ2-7,TGCGCCAGCGGGGGGTCCTACGAGCAGTACTTC,CASGGSYEQYF
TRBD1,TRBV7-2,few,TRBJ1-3,TGTGCCAGCAGTCATACTTCGACAGGGTCGGCAGGAAACACCATATATTTT,CASSHTSTGSAGNTIYF
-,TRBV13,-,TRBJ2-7,TGTGCCAGCAAACCTTCTGGTTCTACCTACGAGCAGTACTTC,CASKPSGSTYEQYF
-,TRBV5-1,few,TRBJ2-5,TGCGCCAGCAGCTTGGACTCCCCCCGGGAGACCCAGTACTTC,CASSLDSPRETQYF
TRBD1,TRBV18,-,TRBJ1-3,TGTGCCAGCTCTCTCGGGACAGGGGACACTGGAAACACCATATATTTT,CASSLGTGDTGNTIYF
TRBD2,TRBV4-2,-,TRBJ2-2,TGTGCCAGCAGCCAAGACCTTAGCGGGAGGGCCGCCGGGGAGCTGTTTTTT,CASSQDLSGRAAGELFF
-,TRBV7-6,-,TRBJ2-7,TGTGCCAGCAGCCTAGGGAGTTGGGGGACATGGGGATGGGAGCAGTACTTC,CASSLGSWGTWGWEQYF
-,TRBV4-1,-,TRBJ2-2,TGCGCCAGCAGCCAAGCGACCAGCGTCTCCGGGGAGCTGTTTTTT,CASSQATSVSGELFF
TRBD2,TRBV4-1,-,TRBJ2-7,TGCGCCAGCAGCCAAGACCCCGGGGGGGCCAGAGTCTACGAGCAGTACTTC,CASSQDPGGARVYEQYF
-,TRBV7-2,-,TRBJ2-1,TGTGCCGCTAGCTTATCGCGGAACAATGAGCAGTTCTTC,CAASLSRNNEQFF
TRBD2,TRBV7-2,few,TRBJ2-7,TGTGCCAGCAGCTCTGGACCTTTCCTAGCGGGGGCACCCTACGAGCAGTACTTC,CASSSGPFLAGAPYEQYF
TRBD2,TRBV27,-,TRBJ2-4,TGTGCCAGCAGTCCTGGGGGGGGAGCGACCAAAAACATTCAGTACTTC,CASSPGGGATKNIQYF
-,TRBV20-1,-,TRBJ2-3,TGCGGGATAGTACCCCAAGATACGCAGTATTTT,CGIVPQDTQYF
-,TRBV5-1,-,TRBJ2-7,TGCGCCAGCAGCTTGGGGTCGGCAGGACCTCCCTACGAGCAGTACTTC,CASSLGSAGPPYEQYF
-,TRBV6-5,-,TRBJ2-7,TGTGCCAGCAGTTACGTTTCGGGTTACGAGCAGTACTTC,CASSYVSGYEQYF
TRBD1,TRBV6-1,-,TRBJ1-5,TGTGCCAGCAGTGAGATACAGGGGAGGCAGCCCCAGCATTTT,CASSEIQGRQPQHF
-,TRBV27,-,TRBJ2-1,TGTGCCAGCAGGTGGGAATACGGCCACAATGAGCAGTTCTTC,CASRWEYGHNEQFF
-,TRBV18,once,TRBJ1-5,TGTGCCAGCTCACCAGGGCTACAGCCCCAGCATTTT,CASSPGLQPQHF
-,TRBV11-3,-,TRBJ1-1,TGTGCCAGCAGCTTTAATATAAACACTGAAGCTTTCTTT,CASSFNINTEAFF
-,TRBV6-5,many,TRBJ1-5,TGTGCCAGCATATACTCTATTTTGGCGAGCAATCAGCCCCAGCATTTT,CASIYSILASNQPQHF